This TCR beta chain was identified in a study of shared clonotypes between healthy human individuals. Study as a whole: Donors were two women and three men aged 18 to 49.

Notes on the study in general: Sequencing depth was predicted to influence how clonotypes are shared among donors.

Over several immunoSEQ plates, each subset's genomic DNA was distributed in even portions. Some clones are missing from TCRdb's copy, which holds only in-frame ones; the method was immunoSEQ multiplex PCR. The sample yields about 460,000 clones, roughly three quarters seen once. The V and J ends lost 5 bases and 9 bases respectively, with 14 bases between them. The CDR3 length is 13 residues. CDR1 SGHTA and CDR2 FQGNSA come from the germline V gene. As for this clone: The antigen is unknown.

This chain uses TRBV7-2 with TRBJ2-1, with D possibly being TRBD2 (7 bases). The sample taken for sequencing was PBMCs. The TCR was taken from a woman aged 40 to 50 in good health. Some clones in this sample may be carry-over from other donors' samples. The CDR3 reads CASSLNREGEQFF. As DNA, the CDR3 is TGTGCCAGCAGCCTTAACAGGGAGGGTGAGCAGTTCTTC.